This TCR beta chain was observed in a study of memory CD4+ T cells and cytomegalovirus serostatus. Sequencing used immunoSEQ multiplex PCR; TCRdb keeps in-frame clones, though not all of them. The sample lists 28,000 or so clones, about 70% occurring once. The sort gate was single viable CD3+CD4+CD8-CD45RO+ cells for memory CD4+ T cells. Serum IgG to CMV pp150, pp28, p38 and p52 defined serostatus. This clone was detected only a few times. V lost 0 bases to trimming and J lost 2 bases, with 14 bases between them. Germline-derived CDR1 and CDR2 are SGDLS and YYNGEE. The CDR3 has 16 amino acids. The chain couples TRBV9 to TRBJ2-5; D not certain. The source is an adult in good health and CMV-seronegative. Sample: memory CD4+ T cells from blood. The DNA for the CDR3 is TGTGCCAGCAGCGTAGGGGGTGTGGGCTTACAAGAGACCCAGTACTTC. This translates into CASSVGGVGLQETQYF.